This TCR beta chain was captured in a study of blood T cell repertoires in COVID-19. As for the study in general: The samples span acute and convalescent COVID-19 from the United States, Italy and Spain. PBMCs, B-cell-depleted T cells, or T cells were the source of the cDNA or gDNA that made up the material.

Authors' processing steps: Scientists estimated how many nucleated cells there were by amplifying reference gene primers. Sequencing used immunoSEQ multiplex PCR; TCRdb keeps in-frame clones, though not all of them. For V, J and clone size, that table is used; D and trimming come from the DNA. The repertoire consists of around 230,000 clones, with around 84% occurring once and the leading ten covering approximately 2.4%. This CDR3 spans 15 amino acids. Germline CDR1 and CDR2: MNHEY and SVGEGT. Germline trimming cut 3 bases from V and 2 bases from J; bases unmatched to any gene: 3. The sample was peripheral blood. V usage is TRBV6-2 or TRBV6-3 and J usage is TRBJ2-3; 9 bases are a match to TRBD1. The origin of this receptor is a man aged 35 to 55 who had recovered from COVID-19. The CDR3 here is CASSYWDRDTDTQYF. The CDR3 nucleotides read TGTGCCAGCAGTTATTGGGACAGGGACACAGATACGCAGTATTTT.